The 29 T cell receptor beta chains below were found in one sample sequenced in a study of low-dose radiotherapy and immunotherapy resistance in tumors (dated by TCRdb to between 2021 and 2024). Sequencing was carried out with an Illumina HiSeq 2500. First-strand cDNA was synthesized using Superscript III and a set of TRAV- and TRBV-specific primers, so that both TCRalpha and TCRbeta chains were covered. A roughly 18-cycle PCR with Phusion amplified the TCRs, pairing a constant-region primer with the adapter that was attached to the V primers. TCRdb trimmed public reads at Q25 via fastp, called clones via MiXCR and kept in-frame beta chains. Rows are unified per CDR3 protein, each entry keeping the most common DNA and genes. The sample contains tens of thousands of distinct CDR3 sequences, roughly 19% of them found a single time. Approximately 2.8% of the sample goes to the ten largest clones. The sample's time point label, in plain terms: before trial treatment.

The sample consisted of PBMCs, taken before treatment. Source of these receptors: a male donor with prostate cancer.

This clonotype was detected many times. The gene calls are TRBV29-1 and TRBJ1-5, with D tentatively TRBD1 (6 bases). Between the trimmed V and J ends, which lost 4 bases and 3 bases, there was a span of 10 bases. The CDR3 is made up of 13 amino acids. Germline V CDR1 and CDR2: SQVTM, ANQGSEA. CDR3 residues: CSVGGQNNQPQHF. The CDR3 bases are TGCAGCGTTGGAGGACAGAACAATCAGCCCCAGCATTTT.

With regard to this clonotype: Since a far larger clone is one base different, this is likely a read error. The chain links TRBV27 to TRBJ2-5; TRBD1 might be the D (8 bases). Germline CDR1 and CDR2: MNHEY and SMNVEV (reference sequence). The V gene lost 5 bases and the J gene lost 11 bases, with 21 bases spanning the gap. The CDR3 has 14 residues. CDR3 DNA sequence: TGTGCCAGCAGTCCGGACAGGGACTACAATGAGCAGTACTTC. Translated, it gives CASSPDRDYNEQYF.

The table lists this clonotype with many counts. Germline is not matched at one junction end, which may reflect a read error. This chain joins TRBV5-1 and TRBJ1-5; no reliable D call. The CDR3 covers 12 residues. Germline assignment: CDR1 SGHRS and CDR2 YFSETQ. For the CDR3, the DNA is TGTGCCAGCAGCTTCGGGTATCAGCCCCAGCATTTT. It codes for CASSFGYQPQHF.

This clonotype was recorded a few times. This probably arose from a read error, given a far larger clone one base away. The CDR3 is CASSRQGGAYEQFF. The CDR3 nucleotides read TGTGCCAGCAGTCGACAGGGGGGAGCCTACGAGCAGTTCTTC. The chain uses TRBV6-2 or TRBV6-3 and TRBJ2-1; 9 nucleotides line up with TRBD1. CDR3 length: 14 residues. Germline V gives CDR1 MNHEY, CDR2 SVGEGT. Unmatched junction bases numbered 9, after V lost 5 bases and J lost 10 bases.

This clonotype was observed a single time. The chain recombines TRBV6-2 or TRBV6-3 with TRBJ2-5; 7 positions agree with TRBD1. With 2 bases clipped from V and 10 bases from J, the junction kept 13 bases outside the gene matches. The CDR3 sequence is 15 residues long. Germline CDR1 and CDR2: MNHEY and SVGEGT. CDR3: CASSYIQGYGRDQYF. In DNA, the CDR3 is TGTGCCAGCAGTTACATACAGGGGTACGGAAGAGACCAGTACTTC.

There are many counts of this clonotype. The V gene is TRBV7-2, the J gene TRBJ2-2, with D uncertain. The ends were cut back, 0 bases at V and 7 bases at J, with 6 bases in the middle. The CDR3 is 13 amino acids. The germline V gene encodes CDR1 SGHTA and CDR2 FQGNSA. CDR3 loop: CASSLAGIGELFF. Written as DNA, the CDR3 is TGTGCCAGCAGCTTAGCAGGGATCGGGGAGCTGTTTTTT.

This clonotype was counted ten times or more. The chain links TRBV12-3 or TRBV12-4 to TRBJ2-5; tentative D call: TRBD1 (5 bases). The CDR3 loop spans 13 amino acids. The germline V and J ends were trimmed by 8 bases and 4 bases, with 14 bases remaining between them. Here the CDR3 reads CASSAGPGETQYF. The CDR3 bases are TGTGCCAGCTCGGCAGGGCCGGGAGAGACCCAGTACTTC.

The chain has TRBV4-1 and TRBJ2-7; perhaps D is TRBD1 or TRBD2 (5 bases each). V gave up 0 bases and J gave up 0 bases, with 12 bases separating them. Germline CDR1 reads MGHRA; CDR2 reads YSYEKL. The CDR3 runs 16 residues. CDR3 amino acids: CASSQEGDASSYEQYF. Written as DNA, the CDR3 is TGCGCCAGCAGCCAAGAAGGGGACGCAAGCTCCTACGAGCAGTACTTC.

This clonotype was recorded many times. The chain is built from TRBV29-1 and TRBJ2-2; TRBD1 aligns across 7 bases. The junction had 5 bases not matched to a gene; V was cut back by 6 bases and J by 1 base. The germline CDR1 and CDR2 sequences are SQVTM and ANQGSEA. CDR3 length: 14 residues. In nucleotides, the CDR3 is TGCAGCGTCACAGGGGCGGGGAACACCGGGGAGCTGTTTTTT. It specifies CSVTGAGNTGELFF.

A remark on this clonotype: A much larger clone sits a single nucleotide away, making a read error possible. This chain uses TRBV7-9 with TRBJ2-3, with D possibly matching TRBD2 (5 bases). Germline V gene data show CDR1 as SEHNR and CDR2 as FQNEAQ (reference sequence). This CDR3 has 12 amino acids. The CDR3 reads CASKPSRDTQYF. The CDR3 region has the DNA TGTGCCAGCAAGCCTAGCAGAGATACGCAGTATTTT.

The table lists this clonotype with many counts. This chain joins TRBV6-1 and TRBJ1-6, with D unresolved. Trimming pared 1 base from V and 0 bases from J, leaving 19 bases between. Germline loops: CDR1 MNHNS, CDR2 SASEGT. The CDR3 consists of 20 residues. The CDR3 sequence: CASSEGGERGLGSYNSPLHF. CDR3 bases: TGTGCCAGCAGTGAAGGCGGGGAGCGAGGCCTGGGCTCCTATAATTCACCCCTCCACTTT.

This clonotype was counted ten times or more. The V call is TRBV2, the J call TRBJ1-3; 8 bases match TRBD1. Germline CDR1 SNHLY, CDR2 FYNNEI. Trimming cost V 4 bases and J 0 bases; bases outside gene matches: 5. The CDR3 runs to 16 residues. CDR3 protein: CASSGYTGGSGNTIYF. CDR3 coding DNA: TGTGCCAGCAGTGGATACACAGGGGGCTCTGGAAACACCATATATTTT.

At least ten counts were recorded for this clonotype. V is TRBV6-5 and J is TRBJ1-3; D ambiguous. With 0 bases removed from V and 5 bases from J, the gap between germline ends came to 5 bases. The germline CDR1 and CDR2 sequences are MNHEY and SVGAGI. The CDR3 extends over 13 amino acids. CDR3 in DNA: TGTGCCAGCAGTTACTCGTTTCGAAACACCATATATTTT. It translates to CASSYSFRNTIYF.

This clonotype occurred many times. This chain joins TRBV2 and TRBJ1-2; D is uncertain. Trimming took 5 bases from V and 4 from J, leaving 17 bases between them. The CDR3 contains 15 residues. CDR1 and CDR2 from the germline V gene are SNHLY and FYNNEI. This CDR3 reads CASSTRPTASYGYTF. As DNA, the CDR3 is TGTGCCAGCAGTACTCGGCCTACCGCTAGCTATGGCTACACCTTC.

The chain recombines TRBV10-2 with TRBJ2-7; TRBD1 matches at 8 bases. CDR3 length: 15 amino acids. Germline V gene sequence: CDR1 WSHSY, CDR2 SAAADI. V was pared by 3 bases and J by 1 base, with 5 bases of the junction left unmatched. The CDR3 DNA sequence: TGCGCCAGCAGTGAAATGGGACAGGTGTCCTACGAGCAGTACTTC. Translation: CASSEMGQVSYEQYF.

This clonotype was counted ten times or more. V gene TRBV3-1 combines with J gene TRBJ1-1; weak D call: TRBD1 (6 bases). Germline V lookup: CDR1 LGHDT, CDR2 YNNKEL (reference sequence). CDR3 length: 11 amino acids. V gave up 6 bases and J gave up 11 bases, with 13 bases separating them. The CDR3 here is CASREQGTAFF. The DNA for the CDR3 is TGTGCCAGCAGGGAACAGGGCACGGCTTTCTTT.

This clonotype was observed many times. The rearrangement uses TRBV5-4 and TRBJ2-7; 7 bases are a match to TRBD2. This CDR3 is built from 14 residues. V trimming: 4 bases; J trimming: 4 bases; junction bases outside the gene matches: 8. Germline V lookup: CDR1 SGHNT, CDR2 YYREEE (reference sequence). CDR3 protein: CASSPVGGGYEQYF. As DNA, the CDR3 is TGTGCCAGCAGCCCGGTGGGGGGAGGGTACGAGCAGTACTTC. Filled out from reference TRBV5-4 and TRBJ2-7, the complete variable domain reads ETGVTQSPTHLIKTRGQQVTLRCSSQSGHNTVSWYQQALGQGPQFIFQYYREEENGRGNFPPRFSGLQFPNYSSELNVNALELDDSALYLCASSPVGGGYEQYFGPGTRLTVT.

This clonotype was detected ten times or more. The chain uses TRBV10-2 and TRBJ2-3; possibly TRBD2 for D (6 bases). CDR1 is WSHSY, CDR2 SAAADI, per germline. The V end was cut by 3 bases, the J end by 5 bases, with 18 bases between. This CDR3 is built from 16 residues. CDR3 sequence (DNA): TGCGCCAGCAGTGATATGGAGGGGCCTGTGGGAGATACGCAGTATTTT. It translates to CASSDMEGPVGDTQYF.

The chain uses TRBV18 and TRBJ2-7; D is unresolved. Per the germline V gene, CDR1 is KGHSH and CDR2 is LQKENI. CDR3 length: 15 amino acids. Trimming took off 3 bases at V and 2 bases at J, with 14 bases between the two ends. Written as DNA, the CDR3 is TGTGCCAGCTCACCTACCCCGGAGTCAACCTACGAGCAGTACTTC. It encodes CASSPTPESTYEQYF.

Only one count was recorded for this clonotype. This chain's CDR3 is CASSAGTSGQETQYF. The CDR3 coding sequence is TGTGCCAGCAGTGCAGGGACTAGCGGACAAGAGACCCAGTACTTC. The gene calls are TRBV2 and TRBJ2-5, with 11 positions matching TRBD2. Unmatched junction bases numbered 3, after V lost 4 bases and J lost 2 bases. This CDR3 has 15 amino acids. Germline lookup yields CDR1 SNHLY and CDR2 FYNNEI.

Many counts were recorded for this clonotype. The V and J genes are TRBV19 and TRBJ1-1, with D perhaps matching TRBD1 (5 bases). V was shortened by 8 bases and J by 3 bases, with 10 bases between the two germline ends. CDR1 is LNHDA and CDR2 is SQIVND in the germline V gene (reference sequence). There are 12 residues in the CDR3. The DNA of the CDR3 is TGTGCCAGTGGACAAGGTTACACTGAAGCTTTCTTT. It translates to CASGQGYTEAFF.

With respect to this clonotype: One base separates it from a far larger clone, so it is likely a read error. V usage is TRBV13 and J usage is TRBJ2-5, with D possibly being TRBD1 (6 bases). The germline V gene encodes CDR1 PRHDT and CDR2 FYEKMQ (reference sequence). CDR3 length equals 13 residues. Written as DNA, the CDR3 is TGTGCCAGCAGTGTTTCGGGACAAGAGACCCGGTACTTC. Residues: CASSVSGQETRYF.

This clonotype was picked up a small number of times. This chain links TRBV5-6 with TRBJ2-3, with a possible D match to TRBD2 (5 bases). The CDR3 covers 15 residues. The V end was cut by 2 bases, the J end by 6 bases, with 16 bases between. Germline V gene sequence: CDR1 SGHDT, CDR2 YYEEEE. The DNA of the CDR3 is TGTGCCAGCAGCTTCCTAACCGGGGTCGTGGATACGCAGTATTTT. The encoded protein is CASSFLTGVVDTQYF.

Ten or more counts support this clonotype. The CDR3 DNA is TGCAGTGCTAATGCGGGGAGCACAGATACGCAGTATTTT. Amino acid sequence: CSANAGSTDTQYF. V and J are TRBV20-1 and TRBJ2-3, with D possibly TRBD2 on 6 matching bases. Per germline, CDR1 DFQATT and CDR2 SNEGSKA (reference sequence). The ends were cut back, 4 bases at V and 0 bases at J, with 8 bases in the middle. The CDR3 sequence is 13 residues long.

This clonotype came up many times. The chain links TRBV6-2 or TRBV6-3 to TRBJ2-1; D call uncertain. This CDR3 is built from 12 residues. The V and J ends lost 5 bases and 5 bases respectively, with 7 bases between them. Germline V gene sequence: CDR1 MNHEY, CDR2 SVGEGT. Here the CDR3 DNA reads TGTGCCAGCAGTGTCCTTAACAATGAGCAGTTCTTC. This translates into CASSVLNNEQFF.

The CDR3 spells CASTPGPENIQYF. The CDR3 DNA is TGTGCCAGCACCCCGGGACCGGAAAACATTCAGTACTTC. The chain uses TRBV7-9 and TRBJ2-4; tentatively, D is TRBD1 or TRBD2 (5 bases each). CDR3 length: 13 residues. V lost 7 bases and J 5 bases, leaving 12 bases between the germline ends. Germline V gene data show CDR1 as SEHNR and CDR2 as FQNEAQ (reference sequence).

The sample holds many counts of this clonotype. Here the CDR3 DNA reads TGCGCCAGCAGCCAGTGGGGGGGGTCCCAAGAGACCCAGTACTTC. This gives the protein CASSQWGGSQETQYF. The rearrangement joins TRBV4-1 to TRBJ2-5, with 7 bases matching TRBD2. This CDR3 has 15 residues. Germline V lookup: CDR1 MGHRA, CDR2 YSYEKL. The V and J ends lost 3 bases and 1 base, in that order; junction bases with no gene match: 5.

This clonotype has at least ten counts. The chain recombines TRBV19 with TRBJ2-3, with a possible D match to TRBD2 (5 bases). Germline V lookup: CDR1 LNHDA, CDR2 SQIVND (reference sequence). The CDR3 sequence is 14 residues long. With 11 bases removed from V and 2 bases from J, the gap between germline ends came to 17 bases. The CDR3, as DNA: TGTGCCTCAACAAGCGGTTTCAACACAGATACGCAGTATTTT. The encoded protein is CASTSGFNTDTQYF.

This clonotype was detected only once. The CDR3 nucleotides read TGTGCCAGCAGTCTTCCTACACTAGCGGGGGGACAAAATGAGCAGTTCTTC. Translating it yields CASSLPTLAGGQNEQFF. The chain joins TRBV14 to TRBJ2-1; 12 bases are shared with TRBD2. Germline CDR1 reads SGHDN; CDR2 reads FVKESK. This CDR3 is 17 amino acids long. V lost 6 bases and J lost 7; bases outside the gene matches: 13.